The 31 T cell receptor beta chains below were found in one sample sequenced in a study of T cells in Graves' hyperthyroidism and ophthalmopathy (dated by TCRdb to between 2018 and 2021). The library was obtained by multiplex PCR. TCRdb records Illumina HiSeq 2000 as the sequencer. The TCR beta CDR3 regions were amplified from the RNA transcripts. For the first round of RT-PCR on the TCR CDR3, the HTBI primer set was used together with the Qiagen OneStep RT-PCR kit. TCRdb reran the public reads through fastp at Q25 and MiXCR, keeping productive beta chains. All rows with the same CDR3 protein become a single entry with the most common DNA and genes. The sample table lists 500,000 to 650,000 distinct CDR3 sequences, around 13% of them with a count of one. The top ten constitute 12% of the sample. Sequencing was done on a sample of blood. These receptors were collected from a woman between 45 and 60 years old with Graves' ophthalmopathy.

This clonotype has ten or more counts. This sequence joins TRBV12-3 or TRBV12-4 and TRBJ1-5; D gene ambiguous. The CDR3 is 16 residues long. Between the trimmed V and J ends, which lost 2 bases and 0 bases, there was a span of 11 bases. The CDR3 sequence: CASSLNVARSNQPQHF. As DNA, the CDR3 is TGTGCCAGCAGTTTAAACGTCGCCCGTAGCAATCAGCCCCAGCATTTT.

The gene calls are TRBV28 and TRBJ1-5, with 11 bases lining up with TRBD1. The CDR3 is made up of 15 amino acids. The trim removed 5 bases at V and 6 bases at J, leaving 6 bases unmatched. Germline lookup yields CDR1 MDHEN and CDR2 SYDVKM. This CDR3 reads CASSRTGGLSQPQHF. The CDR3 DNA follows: TGTGCCAGCAGTCGGACAGGGGGCTTGAGTCAGCCCCAGCATTTT.

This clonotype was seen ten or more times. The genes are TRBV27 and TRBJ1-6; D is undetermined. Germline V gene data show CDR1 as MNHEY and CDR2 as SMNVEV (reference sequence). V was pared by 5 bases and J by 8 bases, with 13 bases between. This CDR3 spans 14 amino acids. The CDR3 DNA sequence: TGTGCCAGCAGTCGAAACCGGTGGGATTCACCCCTCCACTTT. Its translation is CASSRNRWDSPLHF.

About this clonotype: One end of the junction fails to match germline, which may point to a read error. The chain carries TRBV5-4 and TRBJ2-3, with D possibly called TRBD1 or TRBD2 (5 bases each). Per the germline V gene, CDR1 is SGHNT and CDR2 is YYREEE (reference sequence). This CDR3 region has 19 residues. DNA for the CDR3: TGTGCCGGCAGCTGGGACCTAGGACATTGGGGCCAGGGCACAGATACGCAGTATTTT. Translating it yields CAGSWDLGHWGQGTDTQYF.

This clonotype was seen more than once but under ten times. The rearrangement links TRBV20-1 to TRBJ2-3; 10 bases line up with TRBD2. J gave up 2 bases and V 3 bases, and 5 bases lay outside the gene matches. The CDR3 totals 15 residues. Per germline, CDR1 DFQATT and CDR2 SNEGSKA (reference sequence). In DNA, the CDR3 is TGCAGTGCTAGCCCCCTAGCGGGGGTCACAGATACGCAGTATTTT. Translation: CSASPLAGVTDTQYF.

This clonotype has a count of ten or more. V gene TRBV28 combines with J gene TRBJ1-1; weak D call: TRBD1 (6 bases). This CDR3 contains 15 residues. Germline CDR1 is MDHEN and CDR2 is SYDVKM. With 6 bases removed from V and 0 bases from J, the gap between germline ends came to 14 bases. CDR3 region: CASSRDQGMNTEAFF. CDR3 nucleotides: TGTGCCAGCAGCAGGGATCAGGGGATGAACACTGAAGCTTTCTTT.

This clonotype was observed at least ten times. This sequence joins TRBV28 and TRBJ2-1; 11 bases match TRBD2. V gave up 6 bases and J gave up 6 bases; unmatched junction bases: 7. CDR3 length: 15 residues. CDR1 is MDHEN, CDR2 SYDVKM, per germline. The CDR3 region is CASRRHSGRVNEQFF. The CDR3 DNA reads TGTGCCAGCAGGAGACATAGCGGGAGGGTCAATGAGCAGTTCTTC.

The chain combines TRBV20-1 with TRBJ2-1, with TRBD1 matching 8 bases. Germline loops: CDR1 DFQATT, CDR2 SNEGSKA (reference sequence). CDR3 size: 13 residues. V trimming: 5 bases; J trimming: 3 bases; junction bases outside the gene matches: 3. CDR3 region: CSARQGFYNEQFF. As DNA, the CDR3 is TGCAGTGCTCGACAGGGGTTCTACAATGAGCAGTTCTTC.

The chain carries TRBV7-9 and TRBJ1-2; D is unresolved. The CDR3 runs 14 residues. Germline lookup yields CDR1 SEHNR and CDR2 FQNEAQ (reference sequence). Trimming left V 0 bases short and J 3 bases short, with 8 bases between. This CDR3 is CASSLARQDYGYTF. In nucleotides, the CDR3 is TGTGCCAGCAGCTTAGCGCGGCAGGACTATGGCTACACCTTC.

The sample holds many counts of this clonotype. As DNA, the CDR3 is TGTGCCAGCAGCAGCCCCGGGAGGGATTCACCCCTCCACTTT. Protein product: CASSSPGRDSPLHF. V and J are TRBV7-9 and TRBJ1-6; D gene unclear. Trimming cost V 5 bases and J 8 bases, with 13 bases left between them. This CDR3 is built from 14 residues. In germline, CDR1 is SEHNR, CDR2 FQNEAQ (reference sequence).

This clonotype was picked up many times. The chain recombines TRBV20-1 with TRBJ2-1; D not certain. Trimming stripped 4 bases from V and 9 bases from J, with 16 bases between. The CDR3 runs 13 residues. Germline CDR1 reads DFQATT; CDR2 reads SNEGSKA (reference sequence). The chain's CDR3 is CSANGLGRAEQFF. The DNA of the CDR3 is TGCAGTGCTAATGGGTTGGGCAGAGCTGAGCAGTTCTTC.

In nucleotides, the CDR3 is TGTGCCAGCAGCTTGGGGGGGACTAGCGTGTACAATGAGCAGTTCTTC. This codes for CASSLGGTSVYNEQFF. The V and J genes are TRBV5-4 and TRBJ2-1, with 10 nucleotides matching TRBD2. The CDR3 loop spans 16 amino acids. The V gene's germline CDR1 is SGHNT and CDR2 YYREEE (reference sequence). Trimming cost V 0 bases and J 4 bases; bases outside gene matches: 4. The entire variable domain, with the rest obtained from reference TRBV5-4 and TRBJ2-1, is as follows: ETGVTQSPTHLIKTRGQQVTLRCSSQSGHNTVSWYQQALGQGPQFIFQYYREEENGRGNFPPRFSGLQFPNYSSELNVNALELDDSALYLCASSLGGTSVYNEQFFGPGTRLTVL.

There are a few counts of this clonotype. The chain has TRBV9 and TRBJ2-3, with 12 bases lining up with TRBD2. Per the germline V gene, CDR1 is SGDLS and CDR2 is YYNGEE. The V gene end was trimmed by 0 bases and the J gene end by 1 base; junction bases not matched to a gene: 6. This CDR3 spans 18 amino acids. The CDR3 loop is CASSVGLAGGSGTDTQYF. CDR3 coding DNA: TGTGCCAGCAGCGTAGGTCTAGCGGGAGGGTCAGGCACAGATACGCAGTATTTT.

The CDR3 DNA is TGTGCCAGCAGCCCGGACGGGGGGACAGTTTATGGCTACACCTTC. Its protein product is CASSPDGGTVYGYTF. The chain combines TRBV9 with TRBJ1-2, with 7 bases that match TRBD1. The CDR3 totals 15 residues. V was pared by 4 bases and J by 5 bases, with 11 bases of the junction left unmatched. Germline assignment: CDR1 SGDLS and CDR2 YYNGEE.

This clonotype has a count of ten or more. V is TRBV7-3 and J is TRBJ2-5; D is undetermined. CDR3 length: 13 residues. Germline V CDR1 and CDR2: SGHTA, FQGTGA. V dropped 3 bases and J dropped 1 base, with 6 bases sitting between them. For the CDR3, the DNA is TGTGCCAGCAGCTTCGCCTTCCAAGAGACCCAGTACTTC. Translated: CASSFAFQETQYF.

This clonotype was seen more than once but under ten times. CDR3 protein: CASSRWDTETNEKLFF. For the CDR3, the DNA is TGTGCCAGCAGCCGTTGGGACACCGAAACTAATGAAAAACTGTTTTTT. This chain uses TRBV14 with TRBJ1-4; D is possibly TRBD1 (6 bases). The germline V gene has CDR1 SGHDN and CDR2 FVKESK. The V gene lost 4 bases and the J gene lost 1 base, with 13 bases spanning the gap. The CDR3 contains 16 residues.

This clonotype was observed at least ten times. The CDR3 is CASSYGQGYTEAFF. The CDR3 DNA sequence: TGTGCCAGCAGTTACGGACAGGGATATACTGAAGCTTTCTTT. The chain couples TRBV6-5 to TRBJ1-1; 8 bases line up with TRBD1. Germline-derived CDR1 and CDR2 are MNHEY and SVGAGI. The V and J ends lost 2 bases and 5 bases, in that order; junction bases with no gene match: 4. This CDR3 has 14 residues.

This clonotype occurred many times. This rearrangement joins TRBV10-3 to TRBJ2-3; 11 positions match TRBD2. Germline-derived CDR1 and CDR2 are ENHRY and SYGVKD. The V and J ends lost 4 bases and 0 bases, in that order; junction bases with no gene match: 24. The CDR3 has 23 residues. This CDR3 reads CAISVRPSSARLAGGTSTDTQYF. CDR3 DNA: TGTGCCATCAGTGTGCGCCCCTCTAGTGCAAGGCTAGCGGGAGGAACTAGCACAGATACGCAGTATTTT.

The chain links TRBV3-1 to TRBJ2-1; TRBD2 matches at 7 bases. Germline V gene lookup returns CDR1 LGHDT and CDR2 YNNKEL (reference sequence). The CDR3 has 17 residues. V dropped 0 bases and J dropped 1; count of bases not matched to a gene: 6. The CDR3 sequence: CASSQDTSGNSYNEQFF. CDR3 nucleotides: TGTGCCAGCAGCCAAGACACGAGCGGGAATTCCTACAATGAGCAGTTCTTC.

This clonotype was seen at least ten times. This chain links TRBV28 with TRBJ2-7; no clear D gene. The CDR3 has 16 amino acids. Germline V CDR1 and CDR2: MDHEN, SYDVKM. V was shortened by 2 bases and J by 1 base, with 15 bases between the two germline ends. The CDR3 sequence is CASSLMGQAYSYEQYF. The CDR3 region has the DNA TGTGCCAGCAGTTTAATGGGCCAGGCCTATTCCTACGAGCAGTACTTC.

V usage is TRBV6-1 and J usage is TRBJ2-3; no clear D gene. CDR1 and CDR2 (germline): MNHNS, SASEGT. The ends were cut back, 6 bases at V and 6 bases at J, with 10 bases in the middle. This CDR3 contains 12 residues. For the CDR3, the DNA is TGTGCCAGCAGGGCAGCATCGGATACGCAGTATTTT. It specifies CASRAASDTQYF.

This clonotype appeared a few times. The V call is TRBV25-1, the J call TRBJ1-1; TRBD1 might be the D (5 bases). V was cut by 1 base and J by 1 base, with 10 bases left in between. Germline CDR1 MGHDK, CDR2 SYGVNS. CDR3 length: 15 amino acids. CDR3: CASSEFVGANTEAFF. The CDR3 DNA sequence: TGTGCCAGCAGTGAATTTGTAGGGGCGAACACTGAAGCTTTCTTT.

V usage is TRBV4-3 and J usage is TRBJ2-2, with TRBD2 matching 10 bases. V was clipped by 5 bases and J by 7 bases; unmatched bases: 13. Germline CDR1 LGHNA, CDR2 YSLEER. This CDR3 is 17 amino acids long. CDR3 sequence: CASSTARTSGRYGELFF. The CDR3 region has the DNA TGCGCCAGCAGCACAGCCAGGACTAGCGGAAGATACGGGGAGCTGTTTTTT.

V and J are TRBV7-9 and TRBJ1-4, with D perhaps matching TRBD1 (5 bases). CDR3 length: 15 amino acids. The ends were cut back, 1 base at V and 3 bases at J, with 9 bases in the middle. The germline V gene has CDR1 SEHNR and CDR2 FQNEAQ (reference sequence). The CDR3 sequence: CASSLVGGSNEKLFF. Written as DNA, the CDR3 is TGTGCCAGCAGCTTAGTGGGGGGATCTAATGAAAAACTGTTTTTT.

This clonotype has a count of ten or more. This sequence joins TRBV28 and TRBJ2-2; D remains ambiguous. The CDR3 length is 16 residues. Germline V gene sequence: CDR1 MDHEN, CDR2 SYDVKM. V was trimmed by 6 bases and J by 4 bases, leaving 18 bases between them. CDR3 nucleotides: TGTGCCAGCAGCTCGGAGAAACAAGATAGCACCGGGGAGCTGTTTTTT. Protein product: CASSSEKQDSTGELFF.

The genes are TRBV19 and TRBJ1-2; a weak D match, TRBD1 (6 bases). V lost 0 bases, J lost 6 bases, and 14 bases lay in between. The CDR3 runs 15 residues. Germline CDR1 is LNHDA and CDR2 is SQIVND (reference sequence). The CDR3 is CASSIEGARRDGYTF. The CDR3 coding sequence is TGTGCCAGTAGTATAGAGGGGGCGCGAAGGGATGGCTACACCTTC.

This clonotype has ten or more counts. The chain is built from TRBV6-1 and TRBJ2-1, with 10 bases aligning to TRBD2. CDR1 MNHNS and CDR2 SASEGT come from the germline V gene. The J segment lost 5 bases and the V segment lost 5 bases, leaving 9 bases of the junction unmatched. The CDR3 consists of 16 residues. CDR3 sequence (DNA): TGTGCCAGCAGTTACGGCCTAGCGGGAGTAGACAATGAGCAGTTCTTC. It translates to CASSYGLAGVDNEQFF.

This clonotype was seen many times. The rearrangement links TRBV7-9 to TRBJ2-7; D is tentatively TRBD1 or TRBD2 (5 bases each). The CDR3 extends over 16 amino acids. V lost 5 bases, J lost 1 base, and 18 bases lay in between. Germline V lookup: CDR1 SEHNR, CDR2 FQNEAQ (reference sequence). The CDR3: CASSPKSSGGSYEQYF. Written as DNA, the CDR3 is TGTGCCAGCAGCCCAAAGAGTTCTGGGGGTTCCTACGAGCAGTACTTC.

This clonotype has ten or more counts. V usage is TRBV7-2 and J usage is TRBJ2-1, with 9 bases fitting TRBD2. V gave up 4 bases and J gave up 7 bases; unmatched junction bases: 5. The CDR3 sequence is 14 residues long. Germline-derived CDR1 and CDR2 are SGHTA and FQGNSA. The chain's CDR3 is CASSWTSVSNEQFF. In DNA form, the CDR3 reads TGTGCCAGCAGCTGGACTAGCGTTTCAAATGAGCAGTTCTTC.

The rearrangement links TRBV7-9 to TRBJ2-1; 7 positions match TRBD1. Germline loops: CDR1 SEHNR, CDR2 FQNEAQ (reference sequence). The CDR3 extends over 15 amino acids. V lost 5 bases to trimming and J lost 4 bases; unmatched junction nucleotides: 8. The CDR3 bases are TGTGCCAGCAGCCTGAGGGACAGCGGTTACAATGAGCAGTTCTTC. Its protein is CASSLRDSGYNEQFF.

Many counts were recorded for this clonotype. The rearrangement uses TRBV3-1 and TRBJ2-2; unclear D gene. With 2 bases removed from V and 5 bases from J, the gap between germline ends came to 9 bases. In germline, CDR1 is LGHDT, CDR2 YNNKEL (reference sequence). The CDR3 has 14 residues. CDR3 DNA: TGTGCCAGCAGCCAAATCCCACTTACCGGGGAGCTGTTTTTT. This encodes CASSQIPLTGELFF.